The entry below gives a single T cell receptor (beta chain) sequence along with its context. This entry is derived from a study of blood T cell repertoires in COVID-19. Study overall: The United States, Italy and Spain were the sources of the acute and convalescent COVID-19 samples. The cDNA or gDNA used as material had been derived from T cells, B-cell-depleted T cells, or PBMCs.

This CDR3 spans 15 amino acids. Germline assignment: CDR1 LNHDA and CDR2 SQIVND (reference sequence). V was pared by 3 bases and J by 4 bases, with 12 bases between. TCRdb's copy holds only in-frame clones and misses some; the assay was immunoSEQ multiplex PCR. The table has more than 45,000 clones, over 75% seen once; the top ten hold 5.5% to 7.5%. The TCR was taken from a woman aged 55-69 years with acute or convalescent COVID-19. The sample comprised peripheral blood. This rearrangement joins TRBV19 to TRBJ2-2, with a possible D match to TRBD1 (5 bases). CDR3 amino acids: CASSIRSGITGELFF. The CDR3, as DNA: TGTGCCAGTAGTATTCGATCAGGGATCACCGGGGAGCTGTTTTTT.